Each of the 18 T cell receptor beta chains below was sequenced from the same sample in a study of cytomegalovirus exposure and HLA in healthy donors (dated by TCRdb to between 2016 and 2019). Libraries were built with the immunoSEQ multiplex PCR assay. The multiplex PCR relied on a mix of 60 forward primers for TCR Vbeta segments and 13 reverse primers for TCR Jbeta segments. Drawn from immuneACCESS, this table holds only the in-frame rearrangements with V and J called that TCRdb kept. Clones are partly lost; checked studies trace under half to an unresolved V gene and leave the rest unexplained. The sample records 200,000 to 250,000 clones, about 74% of which are singletons. Of the sample, about 14% is held by the ten largest clones. Source material: PBMCs. Receptor source: a man in his forties in good health and CMV-seronegative.

The gene calls are TRBV5-6 and TRBJ1-5; a weak D match, TRBD1 (5 bases). Germline CDR1 reads SGHDT; CDR2 reads YYEEEE. The CDR3 is 12 amino acids. The V end was cut by 2 bases, the J end by 8 bases, with 8 bases between. Here the CDR3 DNA reads TGTGCCAGCAGCTTCAGGGAAAAGCCCCAGCATTTT. Amino acids: CASSFREKPQHF.

Details on this clone: Distinct nucleotide sequences in the sample also encode this CDR3. The chain has TRBV9 and TRBJ2-5, with D maybe TRBD2 (6 bases). Germline V gene sequence: CDR1 SGDLS, CDR2 YYNGEE. The germline V and J ends were trimmed by 0 bases and 2 bases, with 8 bases remaining between them. The CDR3 runs to 14 residues. CDR3 DNA: TGTGCCAGCAGCGTAGCGGGGGTTCAAGAGACCCAGTACTTC. This encodes CASSVAGVQETQYF.

This sequence joins TRBV7-2 and TRBJ1-2; D is undetermined. Trimming shortened V by 10 bases and J by 2 bases, and 14 bases separated the two germline ends. Germline CDR1 SGHTA, CDR2 FQGNSA. This CDR3 region has 13 residues. CDR3 in amino acids: CATRGLPNYGYTF. The CDR3 DNA sequence: TGTGCCACCCGTGGGCTCCCGAACTATGGCTACACCTTC.

This clone has at least ten counts. The chain couples TRBV4-2 to TRBJ1-1, with TRBD1 identical over 7 bases. Per the germline V gene, CDR1 is LGHNA and CDR2 is YNFKEQ. Unmatched junction bases numbered 5, after V lost 4 bases and J lost 6 bases. CDR3 length equals 13 residues. The CDR3 sequence is CASSPLQGAEAFF. The CDR3 DNA reads TGTGCCAGCAGCCCACTCCAGGGGGCTGAAGCTTTCTTT.

J is TRBJ1-4 and V is TRBV7-3; D is uncertain. V lost 0 bases, J lost 8 bases, and 7 bases lay in between. The CDR3 extends over 13 amino acids. The V gene's germline CDR1 is SGHTA and CDR2 FQGTGA. CDR3 DNA: TGTGCCAGCAGCTTAACCCAGGCGGAAAAACTGTTTTTT. It encodes CASSLTQAEKLFF.

J is TRBJ1-1 and V is TRBV19; D gene uncertain. Per germline, CDR1 LNHDA and CDR2 SQIVND (reference sequence). Trimming cost V 2 bases and J 1 base, with 11 bases left between them. The CDR3 runs to 15 residues. CDR3 protein: CASSIQPGGNTEAFF. The CDR3 bases are TGTGCCAGTAGTATACAGCCTGGCGGGAACACTGAAGCTTTCTTT.

The gene calls are TRBV4-2 and TRBJ2-5; D perhaps matches TRBD2 (6 bases). V lost 4 bases to trimming and J lost 0 bases, with 12 bases between them. The CDR3 contains 15 residues. CDR1 and CDR2 (germline): LGHNA, YNFKEQ. This CDR3 is CASSPRWRDQETQYF. The CDR3 DNA reads as TGTGCCAGCAGCCCTCGGTGGAGGGACCAAGAGACCCAGTACTTC.

V and J are TRBV4-2 and TRBJ1-2; 7 bases are a match to TRBD1. The CDR3 is made up of 15 amino acids. Germline trimming cut 0 bases from V and 4 bases from J; bases unmatched to any gene: 5. CDR1 LGHNA and CDR2 YNFKEQ come from the germline V gene. The CDR3 DNA follows: TGTGCCAGCAGCCAAGATGGGACAGTATTCTATGGCTACACCTTC. Its protein is CASSQDGTVFYGYTF.

The chain links TRBV9 to TRBJ2-7, with 7 bases fitting TRBD1. This CDR3 spans 16 amino acids. Germline V gives CDR1 SGDLS, CDR2 YYNGEE. J gave up 2 bases and V 0 bases, and 8 bases lay outside the gene matches. DNA of the CDR3: TGTGCCAGCAGCGTAGCTTGGGACAGCTCAACCTACGAGCAGTACTTC. It specifies CASSVAWDSSTYEQYF.

V gene TRBV7-8 combines with J gene TRBJ2-1; TRBD1 aligns across 7 bases. The CDR3 consists of 16 residues. The V segment lost 4 bases and the J segment 4 bases; nucleotides outside the gene matches: 10. Per the germline V gene, CDR1 is SGHVS and CDR2 is FQNEAQ. The CDR3 sequence is CASSSRQGPNYNEQFF. DNA of the CDR3: TGTGCCAGCAGCTCGAGACAGGGCCCAAATTACAATGAGCAGTTCTTC.

The chain links TRBV7-6 to TRBJ2-7; possible D gene TRBD1, 6 bases. The ends were cut back, 1 base at V and 3 bases at J, with 13 bases in the middle. From germline, CDR1 is SGHVS and CDR2 FNYEAQ. CDR3 length: 15 amino acids. This CDR3 is CASSLGITGSYEQYF. CDR3 sequence (DNA): TGTGCCAGCAGCTTAGGTATTACAGGGAGCTACGAGCAGTACTTC.

The chain employs TRBV27 and TRBJ1-4; D remains unclear. This CDR3 is 14 amino acids long. V lost 5 bases and J lost 4, with 11 bases in between. The germline gives CDR1 MNHEY, CDR2 SMNVEV (reference sequence). The CDR3 DNA sequence: TGTGCCAGCAGTCGTGGACTGAATAATGAAAAACTGTTTTTT. As protein: CASSRGLNNEKLFF. Looking up the rest from reference TRBV27 and TRBJ1-4 gives the full variable domain: EAQVTQNPRYLITVTGKKLTVTCSQNMNHEYMSWYRQDPGLGLRQIYYSMNVEVTDKGDVPEGYKVSRKEKRNFPLILESPSPNQTSLYFCASSRGLNNEKLFFGSGTQLSVL.

The gene calls are TRBV6-4 and TRBJ2-5; TRBD2 matches at 11 bases. Trimming at V came to 6 bases and at J to 5 bases, leaving 20 bases not matched to a gene. Germline V gene data show CDR1 as MRHNA and CDR2 as SNTAGT. The CDR3 contains 19 residues. The CDR3 coding sequence is TGTGCCAGCAGACCCACGCTAGCGGGGGGCCTACCCCTTGTCGAGACCCAGTACTTC. Protein sequence: CASRPTLAGGLPLVETQYF.

The J gene is TRBJ2-2, the V gene TRBV6-4; 9 bases match TRBD1. With V trimmed by 2 bases and J by 8 bases, 3 bases remained unmatched. This CDR3 contains 14 residues. Germline-derived CDR1 and CDR2 are MRHNA and SNTAGT. The CDR3: CASSDRTGVGELFF. For the CDR3, the DNA is TGTGCCAGCAGTGACCGGACAGGGGTGGGGGAGCTGTTTTTT.

V usage is TRBV4-1 and J usage is TRBJ2-1; TRBD2 matches 9 bases. The CDR3 length is 16 residues. The germline V gene encodes CDR1 MGHRA and CDR2 YSYEKL. The junction had 8 bases not matched to a gene; V was cut back by 0 bases and J by 8 bases. The CDR3 region has the DNA TGCGCCAGCAGCCAAGAGGGCGGGGGGGCCAGAGATGAGCAGTTCTTC. Protein product: CASSQEGGGARDEQFF.

This rearrangement joins TRBV10-2 to TRBJ2-2, with unresolved D. Per the germline V gene, CDR1 is WSHSY and CDR2 is SAAADI. This CDR3 is built from 12 residues. The ends were cut back, 6 bases at V and 3 bases at J, with 5 bases in the middle. The CDR3: CASSGDTGELFF. In nucleotides, the CDR3 is TGCGCCAGCAGCGGAGACACCGGGGAGCTGTTTTTT.

This clone was recorded only once. The chain combines TRBV2 with TRBJ2-7; 10 nucleotides agree with TRBD2. The CDR3 contains 14 residues. The J segment lost 2 bases and the V segment lost 5 bases, leaving 3 bases of the junction unmatched. Germline CDR1 is SNHLY and CDR2 is FYNNEI. DNA for the CDR3: TGTGCCAGCAGTTTTAGCGGGAGGACCTACGAGCAGTACTTC. Translation: CASSFSGRTYEQYF.

The chain recombines TRBV5-1 with TRBJ2-5, with D possibly being TRBD2 (5 bases). V lost 2 bases and J 0 bases, leaving 8 bases between the germline ends. Germline loops: CDR1 SGHRS, CDR2 YFSETQ. The CDR3 covers 14 residues. CDR3 sequence: CASSLTRDQETQYF. The CDR3 DNA reads TGCGCCAGCAGCTTAACGAGGGACCAAGAGACCCAGTACTTC.